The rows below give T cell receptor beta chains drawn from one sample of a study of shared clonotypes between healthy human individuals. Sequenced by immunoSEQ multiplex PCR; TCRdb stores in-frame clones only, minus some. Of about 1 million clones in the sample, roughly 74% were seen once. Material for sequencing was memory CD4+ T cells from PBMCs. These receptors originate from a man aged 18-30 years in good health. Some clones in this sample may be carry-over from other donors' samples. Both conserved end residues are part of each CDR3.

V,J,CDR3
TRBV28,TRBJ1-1,CASRGGNTEAFF
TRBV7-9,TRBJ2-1,CASSIPGGRYNEQFF
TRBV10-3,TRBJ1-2,CAISEGPYGYTF
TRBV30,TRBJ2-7,CAWSPGDEQYF
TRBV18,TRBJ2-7,CASSPLGIAGGKQYF
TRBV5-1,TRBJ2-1,CASSLAGGYSYNEQFF
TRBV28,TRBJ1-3,CASSLGQGVTIYF
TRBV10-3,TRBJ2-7,CAISIFAYEQYF
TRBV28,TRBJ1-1,CASLLSAEAFF
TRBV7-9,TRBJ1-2,CASSLNQDYGYTF
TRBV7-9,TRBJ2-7,CASSVTSSTYEQYF
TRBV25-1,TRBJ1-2,CASSEYQGAGNYGYTF
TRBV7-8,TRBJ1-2,CASSSERLPGNYGYTF
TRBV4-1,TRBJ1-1,CASSLDRETEAFF
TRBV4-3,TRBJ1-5,CASSQDWAAHSNQPQHF
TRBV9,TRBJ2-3,CASSPHNGMGTDTQYF
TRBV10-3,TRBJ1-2,CAISESSGYYGYTF
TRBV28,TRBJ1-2,CASRGLGQGFQGYTF
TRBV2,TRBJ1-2,CASSFDNSNYGYTF
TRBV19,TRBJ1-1,CASNRGGAVNTEAFF
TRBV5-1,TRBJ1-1,CASSLGPGGEAFF
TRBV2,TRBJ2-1,CARGDEQFF
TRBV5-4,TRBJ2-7,CASSVDGTQLYEQYF
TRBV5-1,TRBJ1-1,CASSLVAGPGTEAFF
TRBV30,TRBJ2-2,CAWSVSFGGELFF
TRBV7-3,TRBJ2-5,CASSLNAAGQETQYF
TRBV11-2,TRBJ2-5,CASSPSGRKETQYF
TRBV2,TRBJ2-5,CASSELRGGETQYF
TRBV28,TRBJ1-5,CASSFIRARHSNQPQHF
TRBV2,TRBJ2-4,CASTRTAYLNIQYF